This T cell receptor beta chain stems from a study of beta chain features in type 1 diabetes (dated by TCRdb to the late 2010s). A note on the overall study: Mean age, gender distribution, total cell number and subset yield did not differ between patients and healthy donors. A total of some 100,000,000 sorted cells were examined across all samples, and the number of cells per subset was strongly correlated with RNA yield. The study compared the TCRB repertoires of sorted circulating CD4+ T cell subsets in recently diagnosed type 1 diabetes patients with those in matched healthy donors. Whereas all 28 donors provided naive and central memory subsets, regulatory and stem cell-like memory subsets were isolated from just 8 patients and roughly 8 healthy donors.

A single peripheral blood draw of approximately 0.11 L on average was collected from each donor into heparinised tubes. Naive, central memory, regulatory and stem cell-like memory CD4+ T cells were sorted on a BD FACSAria II using a panel including CD45RO, CCR7, CD25, CD127, CD95 and CD27. Purity was above 95% for every sorted population. Right away, PBMCs were isolated by Lymphoprep density gradient centrifugation and were stained directly, with no culture step. So that batch effects would be minimized, each experiment stained and sorted samples in pairs, pairing one healthy donor with one patient. Here is what the overall study found, with its caveats: Shorter templates might have been favored by PCR, but patient and control samples were amplified and corrected together, so both groups would have been affected equally by any skew. The naive, central memory and regulatory TCRB repertoires appeared to resemble one another more closely among patients than among healthy donors. Because small numbers of individuals were included in the HLA sub-analyses, any influence of HLA type on TCRB rearrangement was left unresolved. Fewer insertions and more nucleotide deletions at VDJ recombination sites were observed in patients with type 1 diabetes, implying thymic rearrangement abnormalities. Sequencing cDNA rather than genomic DNA could over-represent highly expressing activated cells, although activation and CD3 levels did not differ between groups. Type 1 diabetes patients showed a moderate but significant shortening of TCRB CDR3 length in all four CD4+ subsets.

The V end gives up 5 bases and the J end 5 bases, leaving 5 bases in the junction not matched to a gene. The germline V gene encodes CDR1 MGHDK and CDR2 SYGVNS. Spanning cysteine to phenylalanine, the CDR3 consists of 13 amino acids. Left in the record is the CDR3 DNA by itself, 39 bases read in frame from the first base. This clone was counted only a few times. The target of this receptor is not known. Base quality data are lacking; no much larger clone is found one base away. All of the isolated RNA was reverse transcribed with the High Capacity cDNA Reverse Transcription Kit, so expressed TCRB transcripts were sequenced. Naive, central memory and regulatory T cell samples underwent deep immunoSEQ sequencing, averaging approximately 3.3 million total reads per sample. After sorted cells were lysed in RLT buffer, RNA was extracted with DNase-treated RNeasy Micro or Mini kits, with the choice depending on cell number. Each cell subset was processed separately to prevent cross-contamination, with patient and healthy donor samples processed together. Using the immunoSEQ multiplex PCR, TCRB sequences were amplified from cDNA into 87-bp fragments spanning the CDR3 region. Amplicons were sequenced on the Illumina HiSeq platform. As for the original processing: Synthetic template baselines were used to correct PCR bias computationally, reads within Hamming distance 2 were collapsed together, and singletons that could not be merged were discarded. Reads were aligned to IMGT to assign V, D and J genes, CDR3 length, and insertions or deletions at six rearrangement sites. Within each subset, clonotype counts were normalized to sorted cell number, after which true diversity and Gini coefficients were computed with the tcR R package. The overlap coefficient, calculated on TCRB nucleotide sequences, was used to measure repertoire sharing. Out-of-frame TCRB sequences from naive cells were analyzed to stand in for the pre-selection repertoire. In its TCRdb copy, this immuneACCESS table keeps in-frame sequences only and misses some clones. Where compared with another copy, unresolved V genes explain less than half of these, and the others have no known cause. V and J calls and clone size are copied from that table; D and trimming were computed from the DNA. The sample table records 500,000 to 850,000 clones; more than 13% of these occur just once. Roughly 0.04% of the sample goes to the ten largest clones.

The V and J segments used are TRBV25-1 and TRBJ2-5, with 7 central nucleotides matching TRBD1. The sample comprised naive CD4+ T cells from blood. Read against the paper, the sample's cell subset or site label means: true naive CD4+ T cells. The clonotype comes from a man between 18 and 35 years old with type 1 diabetes. The CDR3 protein sequence reads: CASSIKGAETQYF. The DNA is as follows: TGTGCCAGCAGTATTAAGGGGGCCGAGACCCAGTACTTC. The CDR3 plus the reference TRBV25-1 and TRBJ2-5 genes for the other parts give the full variable domain: EADIYQTPRYLVIGTGKKITLECSQTMGHDKMYWYQQDPGMELHLIHYSYGVNSTEKGDLSSESTVSRIRTEHFPLTLESARPSHTSQYLCASSIKGAETQYFGPGTRLLVL.